The T cell receptor (beta chain) under discussion was sequenced for a study of human T cells and chemical hapten exposure. About the study: From small differences in pooled library volume came most of the variation in per-sample TCR yields.

Regarding time point: healthy volunteer bleed at 2 weeks. Unfractionated whole blood was the source from which total RNA was extracted. Points from the study as a whole: Sensitizing to DPC left TCRs with a frequency above 1 in 1000 unaltered.

In regard to this clonotype: Its antigen is as yet unknown.

V gave up 4 bases and J gave up 0 bases, with 10 bases separating them. The CDR3 covers 15 residues. Germline V CDR1 and CDR2: SNHLY, FYNNEI. Attachment of unique molecular identifiers to individual cDNA molecules was performed in the library. TCRdb processed the RACE reads anew with MiXCR; each CDR3 protein has one entry. The sample has tens of thousands of distinct CDR3 sequences, less than 8% seen once. The chain uses TRBV2 and TRBJ2-1; TRBD1 is a possible D gene (6 bases). Sequencing was done on a sample of whole blood. This sequence was found in a human donor in good health. Some clones in this sample may be carry-over from other donors' samples. CDR3 sequence reads: CASSVYRASYNEQFF. The CDR3 nucleotides read TGTGCCAGCAGTGTTTACAGGGCCTCCTACAATGAGCAGTTCTTC. Full variable domain (missing parts from reference TRBV2 and TRBJ2-1): EPEVTQTPSHQVTQMGQEVILRCVPISNHLYFYWYRQILGQKVEFLVSFYNNEISEKSEIFDDQFSVERPDGSNFTLKIRSTKLEDSAMYFCASSVYRASYNEQFFGPGTRLTVL.